The 27 T cell receptor beta chains listed next were all sequenced from one sample in a study of Graves' ophthalmopathy and Graves' hyperthyroidism. Investigators amplified TCR beta CDR3 regions from RNA transcripts. A first-round RT-PCR used HTBI primers, followed by a second-round multiplex PCR. TCRdb itself ran the multiplex PCR reads through MiXCR, one entry per CDR3 protein. The sample lists 600,000 to 650,000 distinct CDR3 sequences, about 20% occurring once. The sequenced sample consisted of peripheral blood. Every receptor here comes from a young woman with stable Graves' hyperthyroidism. Some clones in this sample may be carry-over from other donors' samples.

The chain has TRBV12-3 or TRBV12-4 and TRBJ2-7, with D unresolved. V gave up 8 bases and J gave up 6 bases, with 17 bases separating them. The CDR3 has 13 residues. The CDR3 coding sequence is TGTGCCAGCGAGGACGGATCCGTTGGCGAGCAGTACTTC. Protein sequence: CASEDGSVGEQYF.

This clonotype has a count of ten or more. This rearrangement joins TRBV7-3 to TRBJ2-5; 8 bases are shared with TRBD2. This CDR3 has 14 amino acids. The germline V gene has CDR1 SGHTA and CDR2 FQGTGA. The junction had 4 bases not matched to a gene; V was cut back by 5 bases and J by 2 bases. The chain's CDR3 is CASSASGGQETQYF. The CDR3 DNA is TGTGCCAGCAGCGCCTCGGGGGGGCAAGAGACCCAGTACTTC.

In its sample, this clonotype was seen a few times. This chain uses TRBV6-1 with TRBJ2-5; D unclear. CDR1 MNHNS and CDR2 SASEGT come from the germline V gene. This CDR3 is built from 14 residues. Trimming left V 2 bases short and J 3 bases short, with 10 bases between. This chain's CDR3 is CASSEQTAEETQYF. The CDR3 DNA sequence: TGTGCCAGCAGTGAACAAACGGCGGAAGAGACCCAGTACTTC.

This clonotype was observed a handful of times. The V call is TRBV20-1, the J call TRBJ1-1; D is uncertain. Trimming stripped 5 bases from V and 0 bases from J, with 16 bases between. The germline V gene encodes CDR1 DFQATT and CDR2 SNEGSKA (reference sequence). The CDR3 sequence is 15 residues long. CDR3 DNA sequence: TGCAGTGCTCTAGATCCCAGGAACATGAACACTGAAGCTTTCTTT. It encodes CSALDPRNMNTEAFF.

This chain uses TRBV6-2 or TRBV6-3 with TRBJ2-2; possibly TRBD1 for D (6 bases). Germline V gene sequence: CDR1 MNHEY, CDR2 SVGEGT. The V end was cut by 4 bases, the J end by 4 bases, with 16 bases between. This CDR3 region has 16 residues. The chain's CDR3 is CASSLWGQGSTGELFF. CDR3 in DNA: TGTGCCAGCAGTTTATGGGGGCAAGGTAGCACCGGGGAGCTGTTTTTT.

A note on this clonotype: Germline and junction disagree at one end, which may indicate a read error. The chain couples TRBV13 to TRBJ1-1, with D perhaps matching TRBD1 (5 bases). This CDR3 spans 14 amino acids. Germline CDR1 reads PRHDT; CDR2 reads FYEKMQ (reference sequence). This CDR3 reads CAISLRGLGTEAFF. The CDR3 DNA follows: TGTGCCATCAGCTTACGGGGGTTGGGCACTGAAGCTTTCTTT.

This clonotype was counted between two and nine times. CDR3 in amino acids: CASSLATSGGTGELFF. The DNA for the CDR3 is TGTGCCAGCAGTTTGGCAACTTCAGGGGGAACCGGGGAGCTGTTTTTT. The V and J genes are TRBV28 and TRBJ2-2; 7 bases match TRBD1. Germline V gene data show CDR1 as MDHEN and CDR2 as SYDVKM. The junction had 9 bases not matched to a gene; V was cut back by 3 bases and J by 5 bases. The length of the CDR3 is 16 residues.

As regards this clonotype: This clone may be a read error of a much larger clone one base away. The CDR3 end shows no conserved phenylalanine or tryptophan, and so a read error is likely. The chain employs TRBV9 and TRBJ1-2; D might be TRBD1 (6 bases). The CDR3 contains 14 residues. The germline V and J ends were trimmed by 3 bases and 4 bases, with 13 bases remaining between them. CDR1 is SGDLS, CDR2 YYNGEE, per germline. For the CDR3, the DNA is TGTGCCAGCAGCGCACAGGGCTTTGCCTATGGCTACACCGTC. Translation: CASSAQGFAYGYTV.

This clonotype was counted between two and nine times. V usage is TRBV11-2 and J usage is TRBJ2-7; D is uncertain. This CDR3 contains 11 residues. V was shortened by 4 bases and J by 10 bases, with 11 bases between the two germline ends. Germline-derived CDR1 and CDR2 are SGHAT and FQNNGV. In DNA, the CDR3 is TGTGCCAGCAGCTCAACTGTGGGACAGTACTTC. Residues: CASSSTVGQYF.

This clonotype was observed many times. The chain couples TRBV12-3 or TRBV12-4 to TRBJ1-5, with D unclear. V lost 2 bases and J lost 6, with 11 bases in between. CDR3 length: 14 amino acids. The CDR3 coding sequence is TGTGCCAGCAGTTTACGGGGAGGATTTCAGCCCCAGCATTTT. This translates into CASSLRGGFQPQHF.

This clonotype was observed at least ten times. The chain is built from TRBV5-1 and TRBJ2-7; possibly TRBD1 for D (5 bases). The CDR3 has 15 amino acids. CDR1 is SGHRS and CDR2 is YFSETQ in the germline V gene. Trimming pared 1 base from V and 5 bases from J, leaving 16 bases between. The chain's CDR3 is CASSLWGGELNEQYF. CDR3 nucleotides: TGCGCCAGCAGCTTGTGGGGCGGTGAGTTAAACGAGCAGTACTTC.

The chain couples TRBV25-1 to TRBJ1-1, with D unclear. Germline CDR1 and CDR2: MGHDK and SYGVNS. Trimming removed 5 bases from V and 3 bases from J, with 7 bases in between. The CDR3 has 12 residues. The chain's CDR3 is CASSTAYTEAFF. The CDR3 DNA sequence: TGTGCCAGCAGTACGGCCTACACTGAAGCTTTCTTT.

This clonotype was detected once. A much larger clone is a single base away; this may be a read error. The rearrangement uses TRBV5-1 and TRBJ2-7; the D gene is possibly TRBD2 (7 bases). Trimming removed 2 bases at V and 5 bases at J, with 23 bases between. In germline, CDR1 is SGHRS, CDR2 YFSETQ. This CDR3 is built from 17 residues. CDR3 region: CASSFWVGGGAYDEQYF. For the CDR3, the DNA is TGCGCCAGCAGCTTCTGGGTAGGGGGGGGTGCCTACGACGAGCAGTACTTC.

This clonotype came up many times. The V gene is TRBV29-1, the J gene TRBJ2-5; possibly TRBD1 for D (5 bases). CDR3 length: 15 residues. Deletions cut 0 bases from V and 4 bases from J, with 15 bases between. The germline V gene encodes CDR1 SQVTM and CDR2 ANQGSEA. The CDR3 loop is CSVEDPGSRGETQYF. The CDR3 DNA follows: TGCAGCGTTGAAGATCCAGGGTCTCGTGGAGAGACCCAGTACTTC.

This rearrangement joins TRBV11-2 to TRBJ1-3; 7 bases agree with TRBD1. There are 16 residues in the CDR3. The V gene end was trimmed by 5 bases and the J gene end by 4 bases; junction bases not matched to a gene: 11. Germline CDR1 SGHAT, CDR2 FQNNGV. The CDR3 reads CASSQGELISGNTIYF. The CDR3 DNA is TGTGCCAGCAGCCAGGGGGAGCTTATATCGGGAAACACCATATATTTT.

The chain joins TRBV30 to TRBJ1-2; D remains ambiguous. V gave up 5 bases and J gave up 8 bases, with 18 bases separating them. Germline V lookup: CDR1 GTSNPN, CDR2 SVGIG (reference sequence). The CDR3 sequence is 13 residues long. CDR3 sequence (DNA): TGTGCCTGGCTACTTGAGGAGTCACTCGGCTACACCTTC. Its translation is CAWLLEESLGYTF.

This clonotype was seen a few times. This sequence joins TRBV3-1 and TRBJ2-5, with a tentative D call TRBD1 (6 bases). CDR3 length: 14 residues. V lost 2 bases and J lost 2, with 9 bases in between. The germline CDR1 and CDR2 sequences are LGHDT and YNNKEL (reference sequence). The CDR3 bases are TGTGCCAGCAGCCAAAGAGGGACACAAGAGACCCAGTACTTC. Residues: CASSQRGTQETQYF.

The chain recombines TRBV19 with TRBJ2-2; either TRBD1 or TRBD2 may fit D (5 bases each). In germline, CDR1 is LNHDA, CDR2 SQIVND (reference sequence). This CDR3 is built from 12 residues. Between the trimmed V and J ends, which lost 7 bases and 9 bases, there was a span of 12 bases. The DNA for the CDR3 is TGTGCCAGTACCGCAGGGAGCCGGGAGCTGTTTTTT. This codes for CASTAGSRELFF.

In its sample, this clonotype was seen many times. The CDR3 DNA reads TGTGCCAGCAGCTTAGCGCTTGGACAGGGGGGCAATCAGCCCCAGCATTTT. Its translation is CASSLALGQGGNQPQHF. The chain has TRBV11-1 and TRBJ1-5, with 10 positions matching TRBD1. Trimming took 0 bases from V and 2 from J; bases not matched to a gene: 4. CDR3 length: 17 residues. In germline, CDR1 is SGHAT, CDR2 FQDESV (reference sequence).

This clonotype showed up just a few times. This chain connects TRBV5-1 to TRBJ2-2; D might be TRBD2 (6 bases). V was clipped by 2 bases and J by 2 bases, with 16 bases between them. The CDR3 is made up of 17 amino acids. CDR1 is SGHRS and CDR2 is YFSETQ in the germline V gene. In DNA form, the CDR3 reads TGCGCCAGCAGCTTTCAGACCGGGACTCTTAACACCGGGGAGCTGTTTTTT. It encodes CASSFQTGTLNTGELFF. The variable domain in full, with the rest retrieved from reference TRBV5-1 and TRBJ2-2, is KAGVTQTPRYLIKTRGQQVTLSCSPISGHRSVSWYQQTPGQGLQFLFEYFSETQRNKGNFPGRFSGRQFSNSRSEMNVSTLELGDSALYLCASSFQTGTLNTGELFFGEGSRLTVL.

This clonotype was seen only a few times. The chain couples TRBV6-1 to TRBJ1-2; 9 nucleotides align to TRBD1. The CDR3 loop spans 13 amino acids. The V and J ends lost 5 bases and 8 bases, in that order; junction bases with no gene match: 6. The germline CDR1 and CDR2 sequences are MNHNS and SASEGT. The CDR3, as DNA: TGTGCCAGCAGTAAACAGGGGGCGGGCGGCTACACCTTC. It codes for CASSKQGAGGYTF.

The sample holds many counts of this clonotype. The chain is built from TRBV9 and TRBJ2-7; possibly TRBD2 for D (5 bases). Per germline, CDR1 SGDLS and CDR2 YYNGEE. V shed 3 bases and J shed 0 bases, with 16 bases lying between them. This CDR3 is built from 16 residues. CDR3 sequence reads: CASSDPGGGGSYEQYF. The CDR3 DNA reads as TGTGCCAGCAGCGACCCCGGAGGAGGCGGCTCCTACGAGCAGTACTTC.

As for this clonotype: This could be a read error, since a much larger clone is one nucleotide away. The chain joins TRBV28 to TRBJ2-5, with TRBD1 matching over 7 bases. The V gene's germline CDR1 is MDHEN and CDR2 SYDVKM. The CDR3 loop spans 14 amino acids. CDR3 loop: CASRNRGVQETLYF. CDR3 bases: TGTGCCAGCAGAAACAGGGGTGTACAAGAGACCCTGTACTTC.

This clonotype was seen repeatedly, ten times or more. The chain employs TRBV28 and TRBJ2-7; TRBD1 agrees at 10 bases. V lost 5 bases, J lost 0 bases, and 10 bases stayed unmatched. CDR3 size: 17 residues. CDR1 is MDHEN, CDR2 SYDVKM, per germline. The DNA for the CDR3 is TGTGCCAGCAGTGTCGGACAGGGGGGCTTTATCTCCTACGAGCAGTACTTC. It specifies CASSVGQGGFISYEQYF.

This clonotype appeared many times. The genes are TRBV7-2 and TRBJ1-6; no clear D gene. Germline assignment: CDR1 SGHTA and CDR2 FQGNSA. V was shortened by 4 bases and J by 7 bases, with 14 bases between the two germline ends. The CDR3 spans 15 residues. In nucleotides, the CDR3 is TGTGCCAGCAGCTACCGGGAGGTCCGCAATTCACCCCTCCACTTT. Its translation: CASSYREVRNSPLHF.

Many counts were recorded for this clonotype. Here the CDR3 DNA reads TGTGCCAGCAGTTCCCCAGACAGGGACTCCTACGAGCAGTACTTC. This sequence encodes CASSSPDRDSYEQYF. The rearrangement uses TRBV28 and TRBJ2-7; 7 bases line up with TRBD1. With 4 bases clipped from V and 0 bases from J, the junction kept 6 bases outside the gene matches. The V gene's germline CDR1 is MDHEN and CDR2 SYDVKM. This CDR3 spans 15 amino acids.

This clonotype showed up many times. The chain has TRBV5-6 and TRBJ1-1, with 9 bases matching TRBD1. This CDR3 is built from 14 residues. V was clipped by 4 bases and J by 4 bases; unmatched bases: 5. Germline V gene lookup returns CDR1 SGHDT and CDR2 YYEEEE. The CDR3 sequence is CASSGDRGGTEAFF. CDR3 DNA sequence: TGTGCCAGCAGCGGAGACAGGGGGGGCACTGAAGCTTTCTTT.